The sequence of this T cell receptor (beta chain) was determined in a study of T cells after yellow fever vaccination. A process of 5'RACE template switching, which added a universal primer site and UMIs, was used to make TCR cDNA. TCRdb re-called the 5' RACE reads through MiXCR, storing one row per CDR3 protein. Among roughly 160,000 distinct CDR3 sequences listed, about 7% were seen once. General study results and limits: Reappearance after the booster was seen for most primary-vaccination clones, at 95% to 98% CD4 and roughly 90% CD8.

Germline V lookup: CDR1 DFQATT, CDR2 SNEGSKA (reference sequence). The CDR3 runs 14 residues. J lost 3 bases, V lost 6 bases, and 10 bases had no gene match. To note about this clonotype: As yet, its antigen is unknown.

The chain employs TRBV20-1 and TRBJ1-2; 7 nucleotides match TRBD1. This sequence was found in a man younger than 30 who received the YFV17D yellow fever vaccine. Specimen: CD4+ T cells sorted from PBMCs, collected 4 to 5 days after the first yellow fever vaccination. CDR3 nucleotides: TGCAGTGCCCTCTTACGACAGGGACACTATGGCTACACCTTC. Its translation: CSALLRQGHYGYTF.